This T cell receptor beta chain was retrieved from a study of cytomegalovirus exposure and HLA in healthy donors. PCR involved 60 Vbeta and 13 Jbeta primers. Profiling relied on immunoSEQ multiplex PCR, and the TCRdb table lists in-frame clones only, not all of them. The repertoire consists of 30,000 to 50,000 clones, with approximately 70% occurring once and the leading ten covering around 3.9%. The study, taken as a whole, reports: Upon later analysis, HLA-associated TCR beta chains proved more clonally expanded than other, equally common chains.

Unmatched junction bases numbered 4, after V lost 4 bases and J lost 2 bases. This CDR3 spans 14 amino acids. CDR1 and CDR2 (germline): SGHRS, YFSETQ. Concerning this clone itself: The antigen is unknown.

This clonotype was sampled from a man aged 40-49 years in good health and CMV-seronegative. The chain recombines TRBV5-1 with TRBJ2-7; 9 bases are a match to TRBD1. Sequencing input: PBMCs. CDR3 region: CASSPGQGPYEQYF. CDR3 DNA: TGCGCCAGCAGCCCGGGACAGGGCCCCTACGAGCAGTACTTC.